This T cell receptor beta chain was captured by sequencing in a study of cytomegalovirus exposure and HLA in healthy donors. Across the whole study: The early release's HLA-typed donors yielded tens of millions of unique TCRs. Study results and caveats: Later on, an analysis tied about 17,000 TCR beta sequences to HLA alleles at 0.05 false discovery rate. An analysis done earlier found most TCR beta V segments productive about 90% or about 30% of the time.

The length of the CDR3 is 19 residues. Per the germline V gene, CDR1 is SGDLS and CDR2 is YYNGEE. V dropped 2 bases and J dropped 0 bases, with 18 bases sitting between them. The PCR made use of 60 Vbeta and 13 Jbeta primers. This table comes from immunoSEQ multiplex PCR, and its TCRdb copy is limited to in-frame clones, with some not included. The profile shows about 96,000 clones, around four fifths of them singletons. Concerning this clone: What it recognizes is unknown.

The sequenced material came from PBMCs. This sequence was found in a man aged 45 to 65 in good health and CMV-seropositive. The chain couples TRBV9 to TRBJ1-6, with D tentatively TRBD1 (6 bases). The CDR3 reads CASSVAPDRRSSYNSPLHF. The CDR3 DNA reads TGTGCCAGCAGCGTGGCCCCAGACAGGCGAAGCTCCTATAATTCACCCCTCCACTTT. The whole variable domain, filled in from reference TRBV9 and TRBJ1-6, reads DSGVTQTPKHLITATGQRVTLRCSPRSGDLSVYWYQQSLDQGLQFLIQYYNGEERAKGNILERFSAQQFPDLHSELNLSSLELGDSALYFCASSVAPDRRSSYNSPLHFGNGTRLTVT.